Listed here is a single T cell receptor (beta chain). Its binding antigen is unknown. No quality values exist for individual bases; no much larger clone is one base distant. To prepare the library, the immunoSEQ multiplex PCR assay was applied. A mixture of 60 forward primers for TCR Vbeta segments and 13 reverse primers for TCR Jbeta segments was used in the multiplex PCR. The CDR3 region of rearranged TCR beta genes was amplified from genomic DNA with a multiplex PCR assay. On the Illumina HiSeq System, the amplified TCR beta libraries were sequenced as 87-base-pair reads. In the authors' own workflow: Across the 500 to 850 repertoires, a later analysis counted tens of millions of unique TCR beta chains, approximately 12 million of which were shared by at least two donors. A nearest-neighbor algorithm error-corrected the raw reads and collapsed the reads into unique sequences, merging closely related sequences to remove PCR and sequencing errors. Alignment of CDR3 sequences to IMGT reference sequences was used to assign V, D and J gene segments. For a sequence to be retained, a match of at least six nucleotides to both a V gene segment and a J gene segment was required. A rearrangement was called productive if the CDR3 had no stop codons and remained in frame with V and J, and every other rearrangement was called non-productive. CDR3 was defined according to IMGT convention as the region running from the second conserved V-encoded cysteine to the conserved J-encoded phenylalanine. The earlier analysis of some 580 of the donors excluded any sequence lacking an unambiguous match to a single V gene segment. In an earlier analysis of 500 to 750 of the donors, V segments were called functional above 56.7% productive rearrangements and were called segregating when the between-donor standard deviation exceeded 5%. To diagnose cytomegalovirus status from the catalog of TCR beta chain sequences, a statistical classification framework was built. A later analysis assigned V and J genes by comparing TCR nucleotide sequences with IMGT/GENE-DB human TR gene sequences. In a later analysis, CDR3 sequences and most-parsimonious VDJ recombination scenarios were assigned using the TCRdist pipeline. In a later analysis, every TCR beta chain was defined by the combination of its CDR3 amino acid sequence and its V-gene family, and reads without a unique V-gene family were dropped. To address suspected cross-contamination and a sequencing artifact, a later analysis removed roughly 640 highly shared, low-generation-probability nucleotide sequences. For each public chain, a later analysis derived a clonal expansion index from normalized ranks of inferred template counts within each repertoire. Generation probabilities in a later analysis came from a VDJ recombination model fitted to out-of-frame rearrangements, and those results were checked against IGoR. In a later analysis, hypergeometric tests were used to score TCR-TCR, TCR-HLA and TCR-CMV co-occurrence, with a repertoire-size bias correction applied to TCR pairs. To estimate false discovery rates, a later analysis permuted the HLA or CMV assignments 20 times. In a later analysis, co-occurring TCRs were grouped using DBSCAN, and TCRdist sequence similarity was added for clustering within HLA-allele-positive subsets. Co-occurrence clustering excluded repertoires with fewer than 30,000 or more than 120,000 public chains, plus five with anomalous nucleotide sharing. TCRdb stores this immuneACCESS table with in-frame sequences only. Part of the clones is absent; in the studies checked, under half of the shortfall reflects unresolved V genes, and no reason is known for the rest. V and J calls and clone size are as listed in that table; D and trimming were resolved from the DNA. This sample has 190,000 or so clones in its table, and 79% of those were observed once. The top ten hold roughly 1.4% of the sample.

The cohort was made up of hundreds of healthy bone marrow donors. All cohort members were sampled while nominally healthy, although unrecorded immune exposures were likely present. The donor was CMV seropositive and was included in the group of around 300 seropositive cohort members. A peripheral blood sample was collected from each donor, and TCR beta sequencing was performed on peripheral blood mononuclear cells. Genomic DNA extraction from the blood cell samples was performed with the Qiagen DNeasy Blood Extraction Kit. The sample is drawn from a study of cytomegalovirus exposure and HLA in healthy donors (dated by TCRdb to about 2017). Background for the entire study: An earlier analysis of 550 to 700 of the donors reported 250 to 300 Gb of sequence data and some 120 million unique TCR beta sequences from around 200 million T cells. In a later analysis, previously published TCR beta repertoires from 670 or so donors were re-analyzed and high-resolution HLA genotyping was added so that TCR occurrence patterns could be studied. To decide whether each TCR beta V gene segment behaved as functional or pseudogenic, an earlier analysis of some 580 of the donors relied on high-throughput TCR beta sequencing. Among a few hundred genotyped donors of the cohort, an average of about 240,000 unique TCR beta nucleotide sequences were sequenced per donor, about a sixth of them non-productive. Genome-wide SNP genotypes for about 55% of the roughly 670 donors were used in a later genetic analysis, which treated that subset as a discovery cohort. Along with the roughly 670-subject first cohort, a separate validation cohort of over a hundred different subjects was used. The number of typed donors differed by locus: roughly 629-630 for A, B, C, DRB1 and DQB1; roughly 510 for DQA1; some 610 for DPA1; and 400 to 480 for DPB1. Alongside the repertoire data, information on donor age, sex, ethnicity and CMV serostatus was compiled. Rather than drawing on any new phenotypic data, the later analysis identified candidate immune exposures from TCR beta sequences and the way those sequences occurred across donors. Among the roughly 370 genotyped donors, 81% belonged to the genetic ancestry cluster associated with self-reported Caucasian donors. About 300 gigabases of sequencing data and 80 million or so unique TCR sequences were included in an early release covering about 600 HLA-typed donors. Every repertoire in the discovery cohort had been generated on one and the same sequencing platform. The study used immunosequencing to profile the T cell repertoires of approximately 690 subjects and linked those repertoires to cytomegalovirus serostatus. The study aimed to test whether signatures of past pathogen exposure could be identified by cataloging public T cell receptors. HLA typing covered class I and class II loci at four-digit resolution. About five DR-DQ haplotypes were handled as single units for association and clustering, since linkage in the cohort was strong. To predict cytomegalovirus infection status, the study combined high-throughput TCR immunosequencing, statistical association of individual TCRs with disease status, and machine learning. Study-wide findings and limitations: Because HLA typing was missing for some donors at each locus, association tests included only the typed subset. In a later analysis, several top co-occurrence clusters were reported to appear linked to parvovirus B19, influenza, CMV and Epstein-Barr virus. Most TCR sequences were observed very rarely across donors, whereas some public TCRs were present in many individuals. Because counts were too low, about 18 rarely observed V segments, including chromosome 9 orphons, were left out of the earlier analysis of 587 of the donors. In both the original and validation cohorts, the classifier was reported to diagnose cytomegalovirus status with high specificity and sensitivity. A total of fewer than 200 TCR beta chains were listed by the study as associated with cytomegalovirus. Linkage disequilibrium might explain the correlated functional status among segregating V segments, but an unknown experimental factor could not be ruled out. CMV serostatus was the only immune exposure information available for the cohort. A later analysis found that most CMV-associated TCR beta chains appeared HLA-restricted, with HLA associations seemingly driven largely by CMV exposure. A later analysis found that TCR association rates varied across HLA loci, with DRB1 alleles showing the most associated TCRs and HLA-C alleles the fewest. Broadly in line with IMGT annotations, most TCR beta V segments showed up in productive rearrangements about 90% or about 30% of the time in an earlier analysis of several hundred of the donors. According to a later genetic analysis, donors in an Asian-associated ancestry cluster had fewer N-insertions in productive TCRs than the approximately 700-donor mean. In vitro tests confirmed that three of the cytomegalovirus-associated TCR beta chains recognize cytomegalovirus antigens. Specific HLA alleles were associated with 15,000 to 20,000 TCR beta sequences at a false discovery rate of 0.05 in a later analysis. Assigning TCR associations to individual alleles was difficult when HLA alleles, especially DR and DQ, strongly co-occurred. The sequencing pipeline was judged likely to have produced a cluster of highly shared sequence variants as a technical artifact. Compared with equally common non-associated chains, HLA-associated TCR beta chains in a later analysis were more clonally expanded and had lower generation probabilities. The cohort was sequenced for TCR beta chains only, and without alpha or paired-chain data the features that could be detected were limited. A further reported finding was that TCR beta sequences accurately predicted the HLA-A and HLA-B alleles for most subjects in the first cohort. It was suggested by the authors that the approach could potentially be generalized to other disease states and immunological phenotypes. The presence/absence analyses assumed that sequencing depth was roughly uniform across donors, and that assumption may not be true. A later genetic analysis associated a missense DCLRE1C variant with V-gene and J-gene trimming of TCR beta chains, and an independent cohort replicated the association. The 87-base-pair reads could not distinguish some IMGT-functional V segments, including TRBV6-2 and TRBV6-3, so those segments were excluded.

The germline ends are 13 bases apart after V is trimmed by 4 bases and J by 0 bases. The germline V gene supplies CDR1 LGHNA and CDR2 YSLEER. Inclusive of the bounding cysteine and phenylalanine, the CDR3 is 15 residues long. Only the CDR3 region is kept as DNA, spanning 45 bases read in frame from base 1. The chain couples TRBV4-3 to TRBJ2-7; possibly the D gene is TRBD1, per 5 matching bases. Sample: PBMCs. The clonotype originates from a girl aged 10-17 years in good health and CMV-seropositive. DNA sequence: TGCGCCAGCAGCCTCGATGGCAGGGACTCCTACGAGCAGTACTTC. Protein translation: CASSLDGRDSYEQYF.